This T cell receptor beta chain was captured by sequencing in a study of cytotoxic CD8 clonotypes in ibrutinib-treated CLL. Findings of the study overall: Upon ibrutinib response clonality rose, and upon progression it fell back toward baseline.

Germline V gene data show CDR1 as SGHAT and CDR2 as FQNNGV. The CDR3 length is 15 residues. V lost 5 bases to trimming and J lost 0 bases, with 14 bases between them. Worth noting for this clone: Its specificity is not known.

Sequenced by immunoSEQ multiplex PCR; TCRdb stores in-frame clones only, minus some. The sample shows some 200,000 clones, approximately 75% of them seen only once. This TCR came from a human donor with chronic lymphocytic leukemia. The genes are TRBV11-2 and TRBJ2-7; D perhaps matches TRBD1 (6 bases). This material consisted of PBMCs, taken after 12 months of ibrutinib treatment. CDR3 DNA sequence: TGTGCCAGCAGCCCCGGACAGCTTCTCTCCTACGAGCAGTACTTC. This codes for CASSPGQLLSYEQYF. The full variable domain, rest sourced from reference TRBV11-2 and TRBJ2-7, is EAGVAQSPRYKIIEKRQSVAFWCNPISGHATLYWYQQILGQGPKLLIQFQNNGVVDDSQLPKDRFSAERLKGVDSTLKIQPAKLEDSAVYLCASSPGQLLSYEQYFGPGTRLTVT.